One sample yielded the 16 T cell receptor beta chains listed below, sequenced in a study of radiotherapy plus CTLA-4 blockade in lung cancer. Generated by immunoSEQ multiplex PCR, the TCRdb table keeps only in-frame clones and is missing some. The table includes nearly 95,000 clones, around 83% detected once. Sequencing was performed on peripheral blood, taken from a patient treated with radiotherapy plus ipilimumab. The source is a human donor with non-small cell lung cancer that progressed on radiotherapy plus ipilimumab.

The V gene is TRBV28, the J gene TRBJ2-7; 8 nucleotides align to TRBD1. CDR1 is MDHEN, CDR2 SYDVKM, per germline. The trim removed 7 bases at V and 1 base at J, leaving 3 bases unmatched. This CDR3 spans 13 amino acids. This chain's CDR3 is CASIRTGSYEQYV. As DNA, the CDR3 is TGTGCCAGCATTAGGACAGGGTCCTACGAGCAGTACGTC.

This chain connects TRBV28 to TRBJ2-1, with 7 bases that match TRBD2. The germline V gene has CDR1 MDHEN and CDR2 SYDVKM. Germline trimming cut 7 bases from V and 2 bases from J; bases unmatched to any gene: 8. The CDR3 extends over 15 amino acids. For the CDR3, the DNA is TGTGCCAGCACGGGAGCGGGAATCGCCTACAATGAGCAGTTCTTC. Translating gives CASTGAGIAYNEQFF. The complete variable domain, with remaining parts taken from reference TRBV28 and TRBJ2-1, reads DVKVTQSSRYLVKRTGEKVFLECVQDMDHENMFWYRQDPGLGLRLIYFSYDVKMKEKGDIPEGYSVSREKKERFSLILESASTNQTSMYLCASTGAGIAYNEQFFGPGTRLTVL.

The chain recombines TRBV6-5 with TRBJ1-2, with 9 bases lining up with TRBD1. The length of the CDR3 is 16 residues. CDR1 and CDR2 (germline): MNHEY, SVGAGI. Trimming took 0 bases from V and 6 from J; bases not matched to a gene: 8. CDR3 residues: CASSYSAGTGINGYTF. The CDR3 DNA sequence: TGTGCCAGCAGTTACTCGGCCGGGACAGGGATTAATGGCTACACCTTC.

This chain joins TRBV19 and TRBJ2-2; 9 bases agree with TRBD2. Germline V lookup: CDR1 LNHDA, CDR2 SQIVND (reference sequence). J lost 5 bases, V lost 4 bases, and 14 bases had no gene match. The CDR3 contains 18 residues. CDR3 amino acids: CASSTYPPAGGGTGELFF. CDR3 in DNA: TGTGCCAGTAGTACCTACCCCCCCGCGGGAGGGGGTACCGGGGAGCTGTTTTTT.

This rearrangement joins TRBV25-1 to TRBJ2-1; the match to TRBD2 covers 12 bases. Looked up from germline, CDR1 is MGHDK and CDR2 is SYGVNS. This CDR3 is built from 17 residues. J lost 3 bases, V lost 4 bases, and 7 bases had no gene match. The CDR3 is CASSGLAGGSRYNEQFF. The DNA for the CDR3 is TGTGCCAGCAGTGGCCTAGCGGGAGGGAGTCGCTACAATGAGCAGTTCTTC.

The V and J genes are TRBV4-1 and TRBJ2-2, with D hard to call. Germline V gene sequence: CDR1 MGHRA, CDR2 YSYEKL. V lost 0 bases to trimming and J lost 6 bases, with 17 bases between them. There are 17 residues in the CDR3. In DNA, the CDR3 is TGCGCCAGCAGCCAAGATAGAGGCAGAATGAGTGCCGGGGAGCTGTTTTTT. Translating it yields CASSQDRGRMSAGELFF.

Written as DNA, the CDR3 is TGTGCCAGCACCGGGCTAGCGGGAGGGCGAGAGACCCAGTACTTC. It yields the protein CASTGLAGGRETQYF. V is TRBV25-1 and J is TRBJ2-5, with TRBD2 identical over 12 bases. The V segment lost 7 bases and the J segment 4 bases; nucleotides outside the gene matches: 7. This CDR3 comprises 15 residues. Looked up from germline, CDR1 is MGHDK and CDR2 is SYGVNS.

The count of this clone is one. The chain combines TRBV7-2 with TRBJ2-7, with 10 bases fitting TRBD2. This CDR3 spans 19 amino acids. Trimming cost V 2 bases and J 3 bases; bases outside gene matches: 16. CDR1 is SGHTA, CDR2 FQGNSA, per germline. The CDR3 coding sequence is TGTGCCAGCAGCTTATTATTCGTCGGACTAGCGGAGAGTATCTACGAGCAGTACTTC. It translates to CASSLLFVGLAESIYEQYF.

The rearrangement links TRBV5-1 to TRBJ2-6; D call uncertain. Trimming stripped 0 bases from V and 4 bases from J, with 8 bases between. CDR3 length: 15 residues. The V gene's germline CDR1 is SGHRS and CDR2 YFSETQ. CDR3 loop: CASSLGHSGANVLTF. The CDR3 coding sequence is TGCGCCAGCAGCTTGGGACATTCCGGGGCCAACGTCCTGACTTTC. The full variable domain, with the rest looked up from reference TRBV5-1 and TRBJ2-6, is KAGVTQTPRYLIKTRGQQVTLSCSPISGHRSVSWYQQTPGQGLQFLFEYFSETQRNKGNFPGRFSGRQFSNSRSEMNVSTLELGDSALYLCASSLGHSGANVLTFGAGSRLTVL.

The V call is TRBV28, the J call TRBJ1-1; 9 nucleotides agree with TRBD1. V lost 7 bases to trimming and J lost 5 bases; unmatched junction nucleotides: 8. The V gene's germline CDR1 is MDHEN and CDR2 SYDVKM. The CDR3 has 14 residues. The CDR3 loop reads CASIKGQGRTEAFF. The CDR3 DNA sequence: TGTGCCAGCATAAAGGGACAGGGAAGAACTGAAGCTTTCTTT.

The rearrangement links TRBV5-5 to TRBJ2-7, with 9 bases lining up with TRBD1. Germline CDR1 reads SGHKS; CDR2 reads YYEKEE (reference sequence). V was clipped by 4 bases and J by 4 bases; unmatched bases: 6. CDR3 size: 14 residues. The CDR3 DNA reads as TGTGCCAGCAGCCTCCAGGACAGGGGTTACGAGCAGTACGTC. This codes for CASSLQDRGYEQYV.

The chain uses TRBV2 and TRBJ2-2; no clear D. The CDR3 spans 11 residues. CDR1 SNHLY and CDR2 FYNNEI come from the germline V gene. V lost 10 bases and J 5 bases, leaving 8 bases between the germline ends. In nucleotides, the CDR3 is TGTGCCACCGCAGGAACCGGGGAGCTGTTTTTT. It codes for CATAGTGELFF.

V is TRBV5-4 and J is TRBJ2-1; 13 bases match TRBD2. The CDR3 contains 16 residues. CDR1 and CDR2 from the germline V gene are SGHNT and YYREEE (reference sequence). V trimming: 3 bases; J trimming: 1 base; junction bases outside the gene matches: 1. The chain's CDR3 is CASSWTSGSSYNEQFF. The CDR3 DNA is TGTGCCAGCAGCTGGACTAGCGGGAGTTCCTACAATGAGCAGTTCTTC.

The V and J genes are TRBV18 and TRBJ2-4; TRBD1 matches 10 bases. This CDR3 contains 14 residues. Losses at the gene ends were 3 bases for V and 4 bases for J; bases not matched to a gene: 0. Germline V gives CDR1 KGHSH, CDR2 LQKENI. The CDR3: CASSPGQGKNIQYF. The CDR3 DNA follows: TGTGCCAGCTCACCGGGACAGGGGAAAAACATTCAGTACTTC. The variable domain in full, completed from reference TRBV18 and TRBJ2-4, reads NAGVMQNPRHLVRRRGQEARLRCSPMKGHSHVYWYRQLPEEGLKFMVYLQKENIIDESGMPKERFSAEFPKEGPSILRIQQVVRGDSAAYFCASSPGQGKNIQYFGAGTRLSVL.

The chain has TRBV5-1 and TRBJ2-7; D might be TRBD1 or TRBD2, each matching 6 bases. In germline, CDR1 is SGHRS, CDR2 YFSETQ. The CDR3 has 15 amino acids. Deletions cut 4 bases from V and 4 bases from J, with 18 bases between. The CDR3 loop reads CASSPEGRRGYEQYF. The DNA for the CDR3 is TGCGCCAGCAGCCCCGAGGGACGGAGGGGGTACGAGCAGTACTTC.

This clone was counted only a few times. The chain recombines TRBV2 with TRBJ2-1, with D possibly being TRBD1 (5 bases). V lost 5 bases and J 5 bases, leaving 10 bases between the germline ends. Germline V gene data show CDR1 as SNHLY and CDR2 as FYNNEI. The CDR3 runs 13 residues. As DNA, the CDR3 is TGTGCCAGCAGTCAGGACACAGACAATGAGCAGTTCTTC. It is translated as CASSQDTDNEQFF.